The next 7 T cell receptor beta chains were all read from a single sample in a study of response to subunit inactivated influenza vaccine. TCRdb ran MiXCR on the RT-PCR reads and lists one entry per CDR3 protein. This sample yields about 540,000 distinct CDR3 sequences, of which 20% to 25% are seen a single time; around 2.8% belongs to the top ten. These records were also assigned to another study, of T cells expressing NK-cell markers. That investigation notes: UMI-tagged 5'RACE template switching yielded the TCR beta cDNA.

The input for sequencing was CD4+ T cells sorted from PBMCs, taken 12 days after vaccination. The receptors were gathered from a man aged 50 to 60 who received an inactivated influenza vaccine.

This chain joins TRBV10-3 and TRBJ2-7; 9 bases match TRBD1. The length of the CDR3 is 15 residues. Looked up from germline, CDR1 is ENHRY and CDR2 is SYGVKD. Trimming took 3 bases from V and 5 from J; bases not matched to a gene: 8. The CDR3 coding sequence is TGTGCCATCAGTGAACCGGACAGGGGCCACAACGAGCAGTACTTC. As protein: CAISEPDRGHNEQYF.

This clonotype was seen only once. This chain connects TRBV4-2 to TRBJ2-7; tentatively, D is TRBD2 (5 bases). V lost 2 bases to trimming and J lost 1 base, with 15 bases between them. The germline gives CDR1 LGHNA, CDR2 YNFKEQ. The CDR3 contains 16 residues. CDR3 DNA: TGTGCCAGCAGCCAACTACTCGGGAAAAGATCCTACGAGCAGTACTTC. This translates into CASSQLLGKRSYEQYF.

V gene TRBV20-1 combines with J gene TRBJ1-6; 7 bases line up with TRBD1. There are 14 residues in the CDR3. Germline V lookup: CDR1 DFQATT, CDR2 SNEGSKA (reference sequence). With 5 bases clipped from V and 5 bases from J, the junction kept 6 bases outside the gene matches. The CDR3 coding sequence is TGCAGTGCTCTCCAGGGGGAAAATAATTCACCCCTCCACTTT. Translated: CSALQGENNSPLHF.

This clonotype has a handful of counts. V gene TRBV7-9 combines with J gene TRBJ2-3, with TRBD1 matching over 7 bases. V was clipped by 7 bases and J by 2 bases; unmatched bases: 0. The CDR3 runs 12 residues. CDR1 SEHNR and CDR2 FQNEAQ come from the germline V gene (reference sequence). The CDR3 loop is CASKGATDTQYF. The CDR3 DNA reads TGTGCCAGCAAGGGGGCCACAGATACGCAGTATTTT.

This clonotype was found a few times. The J gene is TRBJ2-7, the V gene TRBV2; D is ambiguous. The CDR3 length is 11 residues. The V end was cut by 3 bases, the J end by 6 bases, with 6 bases between. The V gene's germline CDR1 is SNHLY and CDR2 FYNNEI. CDR3 sequence (DNA): TGTGCCAGCAGTGAGTGGGGCGAGCAGTACTTC. This codes for CASSEWGEQYF.

There are a few counts of this clonotype. The chain joins TRBV5-1 to TRBJ1-6; no definite D call. Germline V lookup: CDR1 SGHRS, CDR2 YFSETQ. V was trimmed by 4 bases and J by 2 bases, leaving 16 bases between them. The CDR3 consists of 17 residues. CDR3 coding DNA: TGCGCCAGCAGCCTTGGACCGATCGCTACCTATAATTCACCCCTCCACTTT. Translated: CASSLGPIATYNSPLHF.

The chain employs TRBV20-1 and TRBJ2-3, with D tentatively TRBD2 (5 bases). V lost 3 bases and J lost 3, with 13 bases in between. This CDR3 is built from 14 residues. In germline, CDR1 is DFQATT, CDR2 SNEGSKA (reference sequence). In DNA, the CDR3 is TGCAGTGCTAGGGTTACGGGGAGAACAGATACGCAGTATTTT. Its translation: CSARVTGRTDTQYF.